The 17 T cell receptor beta chains presented below share a single source sample, sequenced in a study of beta chain features in type 1 diabetes (dated by TCRdb to 2016 to 2018). Libraries came from the immunoSEQ multiplex PCR assay. The High Capacity cDNA Reverse Transcription Kit was used to reverse transcribe all of the isolated RNA, meaning that expressed TCRB transcripts were what got sequenced. In TCRdb, the immuneACCESS table is reduced to in-frame sequences with V and J assigned. These tables do not hold every clone; where another copy was compared, an unresolved V gene accounts for under half, and the others remain unexplained. The sample records 150,000 or so clones, roughly 50% of which are singletons. Clones ranked in the top ten supply roughly 0.42% of the sample. Sequenced sample: Tregs from blood. The cell subset or site label, as the study defines it: regulatory CD4+ T cells. The source of these receptors is a man younger than 35 in good health.

V and J are TRBV4-1 and TRBJ2-2; 9 bases agree with TRBD1. Germline CDR1 MGHRA, CDR2 YSYEKL. The CDR3 contains 16 residues. Trimming cost V 8 bases and J 3 bases; bases outside gene matches: 10. This CDR3 reads CASAPRTGAYTGELFF. CDR3 coding DNA: TGCGCCAGCGCGCCCAGGACAGGGGCTTACACCGGGGAGCTGTTTTTT.

The chain employs TRBV5-1 and TRBJ2-7; 8 bases match TRBD1. Germline CDR1 SGHRS, CDR2 YFSETQ. Trimming at V came to 4 bases and at J to 2 bases, leaving 11 bases not matched to a gene. The CDR3 length is 16 residues. CDR3 nucleotides: TGCGCCAGCAGCCCACAAGTGGGGACAGGCGCCTACGAGCAGTACTTC. Protein sequence: CASSPQVGTGAYEQYF.

This clone was counted only a few times. The gene calls are TRBV28 and TRBJ1-1, with D maybe TRBD1 (5 bases). Germline CDR1 and CDR2: MDHEN and SYDVKM. The V end lost 7 bases, the J end lost 4 bases, and 13 bases lay between the germline ends. The CDR3 consists of 13 residues. The CDR3: CASIPGEATEAFF. DNA of the CDR3: TGTGCCAGCATCCCGGGGGAGGCCACTGAAGCTTTCTTT.

There are a few counts of this clone. This chain joins TRBV27 and TRBJ2-7; 8 nucleotides match TRBD2. Germline V gene data show CDR1 as MNHEY and CDR2 as SMNVEV (reference sequence). Trimming cost V 4 bases and J 2 bases; bases outside gene matches: 4. CDR3 size: 14 residues. CDR3 nucleotide sequence: TGTGCCAGCAGTTACTTAGCGGGAACCTACGAGCAGTACTTC. Its translation is CASSYLAGTYEQYF.

The chain uses TRBV23-1 and TRBJ2-5, with unresolved D. TRBV23-1 is assigned to the ORF class and has an uncertain function. V was shortened by 3 bases and J by 4 bases, with 3 bases between the two germline ends. The CDR3 extends over 11 amino acids. DNA for the CDR3: TGCGCCAGCAGTCAGGCAGAGACCCAGTACTTC. The encoded protein is CASSQAETQYF.

The V call is TRBV5-1, the J call TRBJ1-1, with TRBD1 as a possible D gene (5 bases). Germline-derived CDR1 and CDR2 are SGHRS and YFSETQ. Trimming cost V 1 base and J 1 base, with 20 bases left between them. The CDR3 is 18 amino acids. The CDR3 region is CASSLFPGGDPKNTEAFF. The CDR3, as DNA: TGCGCCAGCAGCTTGTTCCCCGGGGGGGACCCAAAGAACACTGAAGCTTTCTTT.

J is TRBJ2-7 and V is TRBV28, with 15 bases lining up with TRBD2. This CDR3 is 16 amino acids long. V shed 5 bases, J shed 3 bases, and the junction held 5 bases outside the gene matches. Germline CDR1 reads MDHEN; CDR2 reads SYDVKM. The CDR3 coding sequence is TGTGCCAGCAGTCCCGGGACTAGCGGGGGGTTCTACGAGCAGTACTTC. Amino acids: CASSPGTSGGFYEQYF.

The chain joins TRBV4-1 to TRBJ2-6; 8 nucleotides line up with TRBD1. The germline V gene has CDR1 MGHRA and CDR2 YSYEKL. V shed 1 base and J 1 base; nucleotides not matched to a gene: 6. The CDR3 contains 18 residues. DNA of the CDR3: TGCGCCAGCAGCCAAGGCAGGGGGCGCCTTTCTGGGGCCAACGTCCTGACTTTC. This encodes CASSQGRGRLSGANVLTF.

This clone has more than one count but fewer than ten. The chain uses TRBV7-9 and TRBJ2-1; TRBD2 aligns across 12 bases. The CDR3 runs 15 residues. From germline, CDR1 is SEHNR and CDR2 FQNEAQ (reference sequence). The J segment lost 8 bases and the V segment lost 1 base, leaving 3 bases of the junction unmatched. CDR3 protein: CASSLGTSGIYEQFF. The CDR3 DNA follows: TGTGCCAGCAGCTTAGGGACTAGCGGGATATATGAGCAGTTCTTC.

This clone appeared a few times. The chain links TRBV7-9 to TRBJ2-3; 9 bases are shared with TRBD1. V lost 5 bases and J lost 1; bases outside the gene matches: 4. The CDR3 spans 15 residues. Germline V gene sequence: CDR1 SEHNR, CDR2 FQNEAQ (reference sequence). As DNA, the CDR3 is TGTGCCAGCAGCACCCGGACAGGGGGCACAGATACGCAGTATTTT. Residues: CASSTRTGGTDTQYF.

The CDR3 nucleotides read TGCGCCAGCAGCCCAACAGGGGGCCAACCCACCGGGGAGCTGTTTTTT. Protein product: CASSPTGGQPTGELFF. The chain combines TRBV5-1 with TRBJ2-2, with 9 bases that match TRBD1. After removal of 4 bases from V and 4 bases from J, the junction contained 8 bases not matched to a gene. Germline assignment: CDR1 SGHRS and CDR2 YFSETQ. The CDR3 runs to 16 residues.

The chain uses TRBV2 and TRBJ2-2; TRBD1 aligns across 8 bases. Unmatched junction bases numbered 7, after V lost 8 bases and J lost 5 bases. This CDR3 comprises 14 residues. Germline V lookup: CDR1 SNHLY, CDR2 FYNNEI. The CDR3 loop is CASSQRQGTGELFF. The CDR3 DNA follows: TGTGCCAGCTCTCAGCGACAGGGGACCGGGGAGCTGTTTTTT.

V usage is TRBV25-1 and J usage is TRBJ2-1; TRBD2 agrees at 8 bases. Germline CDR1 and CDR2: MGHDK and SYGVNS. Trimming at V came to 7 bases and at J to 4 bases, leaving 18 bases not matched to a gene. This CDR3 region has 18 residues. The CDR3 coding sequence is TGTGCCAGCACCGGGGGGGCCGCGTGGCCCACATTTTACAATGAGCAGTTCTTC. It codes for CASTGGAAWPTFYNEQFF. Full variable domain (outside the CDR3, taken from reference TRBV25-1 and TRBJ2-1): EADIYQTPRYLVIGTGKKITLECSQTMGHDKMYWYQQDPGMELHLIHYSYGVNSTEKGDLSSESTVSRIRTEHFPLTLESARPSHTSQYLCASTGGAAWPTFYNEQFFGPGTRLTVL.

J is TRBJ1-2 and V is TRBV5-1; D may be TRBD1 (6 bases). CDR1 SGHRS and CDR2 YFSETQ come from the germline V gene. V gave up 5 bases and J gave up 4 bases, with 12 bases separating them. This CDR3 comprises 13 residues. The DNA for the CDR3 is TGCGCCAGCAGTTTTGGACAGTTCTATGGCTACACCTTC. Protein: CASSFGQFYGYTF.

V is TRBV2 and J is TRBJ2-7, with a tentative D call TRBD1 (5 bases). CDR1 is SNHLY, CDR2 FYNNEI, per germline. The CDR3 runs to 12 residues. Trimming took off 11 bases at V and 0 bases at J, with 11 bases between the two ends. The CDR3 sequence is CAGRQSSYEQYF. The CDR3 coding sequence is TGTGCCGGAAGACAGAGCTCCTACGAGCAGTACTTC.

The CDR3 nucleotides read TGTGCCAGCAGCTTAGCAGGGGTTGGGGCCAACGTCCTGACTTTC. Translating it yields CASSLAGVGANVLTF. This sequence joins TRBV7-9 and TRBJ2-6, with a tentative D call TRBD1 (5 bases). Trimming took off 0 bases at V and 3 bases at J, with 6 bases between the two ends. This CDR3 has 15 amino acids. Germline V gives CDR1 SEHNR, CDR2 FQNEAQ (reference sequence).

V is TRBV5-1 and J is TRBJ2-3; no firm D call. CDR1 is SGHRS, CDR2 YFSETQ, per germline. V lost 0 bases, J lost 6 bases, and 14 bases lay in between. The CDR3 sequence is 15 residues long. The CDR3 loop is CASSLGAIGGDTQYF. DNA for the CDR3: TGCGCCAGCAGCTTGGGGGCTATCGGTGGGGATACGCAGTATTTT.